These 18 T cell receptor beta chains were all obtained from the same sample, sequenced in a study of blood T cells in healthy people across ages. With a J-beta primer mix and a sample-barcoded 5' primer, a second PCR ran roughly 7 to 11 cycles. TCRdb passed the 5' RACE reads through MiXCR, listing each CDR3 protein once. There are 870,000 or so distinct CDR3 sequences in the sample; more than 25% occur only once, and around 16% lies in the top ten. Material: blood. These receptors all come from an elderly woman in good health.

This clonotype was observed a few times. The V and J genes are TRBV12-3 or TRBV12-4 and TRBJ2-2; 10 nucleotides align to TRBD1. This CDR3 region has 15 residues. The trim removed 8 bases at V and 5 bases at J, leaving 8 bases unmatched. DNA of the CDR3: TGTGCCAGCGCACCCCCGGGACAGGGGACCGGGGAGCTGTTTTTT. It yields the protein CASAPPGQGTGELFF.

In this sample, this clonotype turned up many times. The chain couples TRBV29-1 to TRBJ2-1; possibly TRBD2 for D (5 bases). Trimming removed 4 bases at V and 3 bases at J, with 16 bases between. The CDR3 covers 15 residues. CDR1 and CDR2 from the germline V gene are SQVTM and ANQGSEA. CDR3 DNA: TGCAGCGTTGTTCCGGAGCGAGGGCGCTACAATGAGCAGTTCTTC. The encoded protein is CSVVPERGRYNEQFF.

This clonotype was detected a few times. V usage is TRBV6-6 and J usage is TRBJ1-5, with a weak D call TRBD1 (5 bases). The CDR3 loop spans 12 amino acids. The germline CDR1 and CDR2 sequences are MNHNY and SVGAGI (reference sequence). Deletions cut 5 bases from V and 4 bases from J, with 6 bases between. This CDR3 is CASSRTNQPQHF. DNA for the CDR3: TGTGCCAGCAGTCGGACAAATCAGCCCCAGCATTTT.

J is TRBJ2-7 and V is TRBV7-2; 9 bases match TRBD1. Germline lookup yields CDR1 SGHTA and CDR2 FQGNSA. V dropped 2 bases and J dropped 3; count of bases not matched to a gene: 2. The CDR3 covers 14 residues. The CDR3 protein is CASSLNRGRYEQYF. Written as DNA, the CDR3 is TGTGCCAGCAGCTTAAACAGGGGGCGCTACGAGCAGTACTTC.

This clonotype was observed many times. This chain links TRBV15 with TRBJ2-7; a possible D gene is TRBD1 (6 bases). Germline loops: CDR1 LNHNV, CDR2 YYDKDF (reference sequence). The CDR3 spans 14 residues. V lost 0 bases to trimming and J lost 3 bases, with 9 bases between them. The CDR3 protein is CATSREGGLYEQYF. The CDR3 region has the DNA TGTGCCACCAGCAGAGAAGGGGGTCTCTACGAGCAGTACTTC.

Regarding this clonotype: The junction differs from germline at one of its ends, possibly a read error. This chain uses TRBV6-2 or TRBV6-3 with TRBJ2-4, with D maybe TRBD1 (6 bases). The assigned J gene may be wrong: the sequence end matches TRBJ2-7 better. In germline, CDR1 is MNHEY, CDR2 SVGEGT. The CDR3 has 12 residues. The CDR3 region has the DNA TGTACCAGCGGTGACAGGTCATACGAGCAGTACTTC. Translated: CTSGDRSYEQYF.

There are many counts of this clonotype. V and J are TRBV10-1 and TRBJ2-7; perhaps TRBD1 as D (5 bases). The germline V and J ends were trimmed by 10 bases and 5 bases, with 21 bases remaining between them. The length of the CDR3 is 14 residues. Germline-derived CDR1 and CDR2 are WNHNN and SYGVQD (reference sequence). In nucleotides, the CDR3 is TGCGCCACCGAGGTGCCCGCAGGGTCTAACGAGCAGTACTTC. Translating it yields CATEVPAGSNEQYF.

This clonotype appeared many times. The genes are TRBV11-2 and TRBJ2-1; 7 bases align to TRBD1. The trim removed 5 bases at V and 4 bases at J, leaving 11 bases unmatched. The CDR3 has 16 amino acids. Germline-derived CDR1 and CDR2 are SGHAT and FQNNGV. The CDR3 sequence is CASSIRGTLIYNEQFF. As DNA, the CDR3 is TGTGCCAGCAGCATCAGGGGGACGCTGATTTACAATGAGCAGTTCTTC.

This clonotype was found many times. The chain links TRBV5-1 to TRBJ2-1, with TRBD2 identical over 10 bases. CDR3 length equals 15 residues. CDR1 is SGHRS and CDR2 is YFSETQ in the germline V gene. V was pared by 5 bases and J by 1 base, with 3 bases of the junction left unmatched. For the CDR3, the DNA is TGCGCCAGCAGACTTAGCGGGGGGTCCTACAATGAGCAGTTCTTC. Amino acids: CASRLSGGSYNEQFF.

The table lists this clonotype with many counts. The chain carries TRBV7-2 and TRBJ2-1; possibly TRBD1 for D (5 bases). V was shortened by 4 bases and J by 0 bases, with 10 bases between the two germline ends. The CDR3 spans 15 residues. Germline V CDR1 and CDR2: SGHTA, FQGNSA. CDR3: CASSSDRSSYNEQFF. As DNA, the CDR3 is TGTGCCAGCAGCTCCGACAGAAGCTCCTACAATGAGCAGTTCTTC.

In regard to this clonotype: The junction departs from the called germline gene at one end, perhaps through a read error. This chain's CDR3 is CASSYWAGRNEQYF. The CDR3 nucleotides read TGTGCCAGCAGCTACTGGGCAGGGCGGAATGAGCAGTACTTC. This chain connects TRBV6-2 or TRBV6-3 to TRBJ2-5, with a weak D call TRBD1 (5 bases). Germline V CDR1 and CDR2: MNHEY, SVGEGT. CDR3 length: 14 residues.

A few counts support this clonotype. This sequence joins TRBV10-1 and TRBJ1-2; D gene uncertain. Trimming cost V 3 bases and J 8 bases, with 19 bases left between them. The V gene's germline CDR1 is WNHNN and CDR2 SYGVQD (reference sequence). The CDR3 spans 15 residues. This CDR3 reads CASSDPNKGAGGYTF. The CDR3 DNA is TGCGCCAGCAGTGACCCTAATAAGGGCGCGGGAGGCTACACCTTC.

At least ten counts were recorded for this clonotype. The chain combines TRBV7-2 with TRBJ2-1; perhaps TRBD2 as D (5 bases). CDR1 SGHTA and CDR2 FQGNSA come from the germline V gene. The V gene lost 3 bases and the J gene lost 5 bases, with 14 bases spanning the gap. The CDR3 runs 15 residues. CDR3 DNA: TGTGCCAGCAGCTTTTCCCCAGCGGCTCACAATGAGCAGTTCTTC. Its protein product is CASSFSPAAHNEQFF. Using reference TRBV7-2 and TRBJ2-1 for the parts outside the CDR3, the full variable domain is GAGVSQSPSNKVTEKGKDVELRCDPISGHTALYWYRQSLGQGLEFLIYFQGNSAPDKSGLPSDRFSAERTGGSVSTLTIQRTQQEDSAVYLCASSFSPAAHNEQFFGPGTRLTVL.

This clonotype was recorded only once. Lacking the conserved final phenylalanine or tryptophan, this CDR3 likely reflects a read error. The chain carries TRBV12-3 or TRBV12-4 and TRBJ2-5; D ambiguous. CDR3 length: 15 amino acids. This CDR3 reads CASNLHGRDRETQYL. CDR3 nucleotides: TGTGCCAGCAATTTACACGGGCGAGATCGAGAGACCCAGTACTTA.

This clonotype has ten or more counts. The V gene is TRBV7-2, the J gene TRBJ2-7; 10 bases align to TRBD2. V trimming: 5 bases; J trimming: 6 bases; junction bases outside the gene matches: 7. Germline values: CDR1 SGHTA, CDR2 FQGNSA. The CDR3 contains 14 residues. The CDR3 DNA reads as TGTGCCAGCAGCGCGGGACTAGCGTCGGGCGAGCAGTACTTC. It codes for CASSAGLASGEQYF.

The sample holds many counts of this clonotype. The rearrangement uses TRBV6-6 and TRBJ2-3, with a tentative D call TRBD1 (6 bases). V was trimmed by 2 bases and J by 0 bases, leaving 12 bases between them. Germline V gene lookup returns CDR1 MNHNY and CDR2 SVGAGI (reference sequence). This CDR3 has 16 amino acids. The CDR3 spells CASSYPDRYSTDTQYF. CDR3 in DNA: TGTGCCAGCAGTTACCCCGACAGGTATAGCACAGATACGCAGTATTTT.

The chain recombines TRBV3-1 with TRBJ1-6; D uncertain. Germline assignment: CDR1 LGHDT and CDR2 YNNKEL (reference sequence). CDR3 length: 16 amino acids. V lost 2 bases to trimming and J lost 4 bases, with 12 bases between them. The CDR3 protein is CASSQTAGLYNSPLHF. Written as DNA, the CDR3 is TGTGCCAGCAGCCAAACGGCCGGGTTATATAATTCACCCCTCCACTTT.

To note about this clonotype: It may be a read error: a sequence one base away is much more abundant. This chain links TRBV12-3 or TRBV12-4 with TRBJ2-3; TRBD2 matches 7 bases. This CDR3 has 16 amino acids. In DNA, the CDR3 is TGTGCCAGCAGTTTGTGGGGGGGAGCTAGCACAGATACGGAGTATTTT. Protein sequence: CASSLWGGASTDTEYF.